The 4 T cell receptor beta chains presented below share a single source sample, sequenced in a study of molecular identifiers for immune sequencing clone quantification. One entry per CDR3 protein results from TCRdb running MiXCR on the PCR reads. This sample yields 600,000 to 650,000 distinct CDR3 sequences, of which just under 20% are seen a single time; roughly 0.9% belongs to the top ten. Sequencing was performed on naive CD8+ T cells from blood, with Jurkat cell RNA spiked in. Subset given: FACS-sorted CD8+CD4-CCR7+CD45RA+ naive T cells. The receptors here all came from a human donor in good health. Some libraries in this study had Jurkat cell RNA spiked in.

About this clonotype itself: This clone may be a read error of a much larger clone one base away. The final CDR3 position lacks the conserved phenylalanine or tryptophan, pointing to a likely read error. The gene calls are TRBV19 and TRBJ2-5; no clear D gene. This CDR3 is built from 11 residues. Trimming removed 3 bases at V and 4 bases at J, with 3 bases between. CDR1 is LNHDA, CDR2 SQIVND, per germline (reference sequence). Written as DNA, the CDR3 is TGTGCCAGTAGTATGTCAGAGACCCAGTACCTC. This codes for CASSMSETQYL.

This clonotype occurred a few times. The genes are TRBV2 and TRBJ2-3; D ambiguous. Germline lookup yields CDR1 SNHLY and CDR2 FYNNEI. This CDR3 is 13 amino acids long. V lost 6 bases to trimming and J lost 1 base, with 8 bases between them. The CDR3 loop reads CASREPGTDTQYF. The CDR3 nucleotides are TGTGCCAGCAGAGAGCCAGGCACAGATACGCAGTATTTT.

This clonotype was counted between two and nine times. The V and J genes are TRBV19 and TRBJ2-7; TRBD2 is a possible D gene (5 bases). V lost 3 bases and J 2 bases, leaving 17 bases between the germline ends. The germline V gene has CDR1 LNHDA and CDR2 SQIVND (reference sequence). The CDR3 is 16 amino acids. The CDR3 region has the DNA TGTGCCAGTAGTATTGGGTCCCGAGGGTATCCCTACGAGCAGTACTTC. It encodes CASSIGSRGYPYEQYF.

This clonotype was detected a few times. The V gene is TRBV27, the J gene TRBJ2-3; 9 nucleotides align to TRBD2. The CDR3 spans 15 residues. V was clipped by 4 bases and J by 5 bases; unmatched bases: 7. Germline CDR1 MNHEY, CDR2 SMNVEV (reference sequence). CDR3 region: CASSWTSARGDTQYF. CDR3 coding DNA: TGTGCCAGCAGTTGGACTAGCGCTCGTGGAGATACGCAGTATTTT.